The 29 T cell receptor beta chains reported below all come from one sample, sequenced in a study of T cell responses to AZD1222 COVID-19 vaccine. TCRdb's copy holds only in-frame clones and misses some; the assay was immunoSEQ multiplex PCR. The profile shows 80,000 to 95,000 clones, around 92% of them singletons. The sample was peripheral blood, taken on day 0 of AZD1222 vaccination. Receptors were obtained from an adult in good health.

The CDR3 sequence is CASSQGRNRPHTDTQYF. The CDR3 nucleotides are TGCGCCAGCAGCCAAGGAAGGAACAGACCTCACACAGATACGCAGTATTTT. J is TRBJ2-3 and V is TRBV4-1; D is uncertain. V lost 1 base and J 2 bases, leaving 16 bases between the germline ends. Germline CDR1 is MGHRA and CDR2 is YSYEKL. The CDR3 runs to 17 residues.

With regard to this clone: Other DNA sequences in this specimen translate into the identical CDR3. The chain uses TRBV5-1 and TRBJ1-1; 12 nucleotides agree with TRBD1. The trim removed 5 bases at V and 0 bases at J, leaving 5 bases unmatched. This CDR3 spans 16 amino acids. The germline V gene has CDR1 SGHRS and CDR2 YFSETQ. The CDR3 nucleotides read TGCGCCAGCAGACTCGGGACAGGGGGCTTGAACACTGAAGCTTTCTTT. Translating it yields CASRLGTGGLNTEAFF.

The CDR3 protein is CASSYLGTGELFF. The CDR3 DNA follows: TGTGCCAGCAGTTACCTGGGTACCGGGGAGCTGTTTTTT. The chain links TRBV6-5 to TRBJ2-2; the D is unclear. From germline, CDR1 is MNHEY and CDR2 SVGAGI. V lost 2 bases and J lost 5, with 6 bases in between. The CDR3 consists of 13 residues.

This chain connects TRBV5-4 to TRBJ1-4; no firm D call. The germline CDR1 and CDR2 sequences are SGHNT and YYREEE (reference sequence). V gave up 4 bases and J gave up 0 bases, with 13 bases separating them. The CDR3 sequence is 16 residues long. The CDR3 sequence: CASSPDPGATNEKLFF. In nucleotides, the CDR3 is TGTGCCAGCAGCCCGGACCCCGGTGCAACTAATGAAAAACTGTTTTTT.

V gene TRBV9 combines with J gene TRBJ2-7, with 11 bases identical to TRBD2. The CDR3 is 14 residues long. Germline values: CDR1 SGDLS, CDR2 YYNGEE. The junction had 3 bases not matched to a gene; V was cut back by 3 bases and J by 4 bases. The CDR3: CASSATSGTYEQYF. The CDR3 DNA sequence: TGTGCCAGCAGCGCGACTAGCGGGACTTACGAGCAGTACTTC.

This chain connects TRBV4-1 to TRBJ2-3; 13 nucleotides agree with TRBD2. Trimming took 0 bases from V and 6 from J; bases not matched to a gene: 6. The CDR3 contains 17 residues. Germline V gene lookup returns CDR1 MGHRA and CDR2 YSYEKL. CDR3 sequence: CASSQEGLAGRLDTQYF. Written as DNA, the CDR3 is TGCGCCAGCAGCCAAGAGGGACTAGCGGGAAGGTTGGATACGCAGTATTTT.

The V call is TRBV6-2 or TRBV6-3, the J call TRBJ1-1; 9 bases align to TRBD1. CDR3 length equals 14 residues. Trimming at V came to 4 bases and at J to 5 bases, leaving 5 bases not matched to a gene. The germline gives CDR1 MNHEY, CDR2 SVGEGT. In DNA form, the CDR3 reads TGTGCCAGCAGTTTACAGGGGGCTAGAACTGAAGCTTTCTTT. This translates into CASSLQGARTEAFF.

The chain links TRBV4-1 to TRBJ2-1; D is unclear. V was clipped by 1 base and J by 4 bases, with 5 bases between them. Germline V gives CDR1 MGHRA, CDR2 YSYEKL. The length of the CDR3 is 13 residues. The CDR3 DNA is TGCGCCAGCAGCCAAGGGCAGTACAATGAGCAGTTCTTC. This encodes CASSQGQYNEQFF.

This chain links TRBV27 with TRBJ2-1, with 7 nucleotides matching TRBD2. V was clipped by 3 bases and J by 10 bases; unmatched bases: 6. Germline CDR1 reads MNHEY; CDR2 reads SMNVEV (reference sequence). This CDR3 has 13 residues. The CDR3, as DNA: TGTGCCAGCAGTTTGCGGGAGCAGCGGGAGCAGTTCTTC. Its translation: CASSLREQREQFF.

This clone has only one observation. This rearrangement joins TRBV5-5 to TRBJ2-4, with a weak D call TRBD2 (5 bases). V was pared by 6 bases and J by 5 bases, with 18 bases between. Germline lookup yields CDR1 SGHKS and CDR2 YYEKEE (reference sequence). CDR3 size: 15 residues. CDR3 sequence (DNA): TGTGCCAGCACGGTCCGGGCGGGTGCGGAAAACATTCAGTACTTC. Amino acids: CASTVRAGAENIQYF.

The chain carries TRBV10-3 and TRBJ2-1; 8 nucleotides match TRBD2. The CDR3 is made up of 14 amino acids. CDR1 and CDR2 (germline): ENHRY, SYGVKD. J was trimmed by 6 bases and V by 9 bases; bases with no gene match: 10. CDR3 sequence: CAMSVREGRNEQFF. The CDR3, as DNA: TGTGCCATGTCTGTTCGGGAGGGCCGCAATGAGCAGTTCTTC.

This clone was observed a single time. This chain connects TRBV5-1 to TRBJ1-1; weak D call: TRBD1 (6 bases). Germline V gene lookup returns CDR1 SGHRS and CDR2 YFSETQ. The V gene lost 0 bases and the J gene lost 0 bases, with 12 bases spanning the gap. The CDR3 covers 16 residues. The CDR3 here is CASSLGGGNLNTEAFF. The CDR3 nucleotides read TGCGCCAGCAGCTTGGGAGGGGGAAACTTGAACACTGAAGCTTTCTTT.

This chain connects TRBV6-4 to TRBJ2-6, with D possibly TRBD1 on 6 matching bases. Trimming pared 6 bases from V and 3 bases from J, leaving 6 bases between. This CDR3 is built from 13 residues. Germline V gives CDR1 MRHNA, CDR2 SNTAGT. The CDR3 DNA is TGTGCCAGCAGGGGACATGGGGCCAACGTCCTGACTTTC. It is translated as CASRGHGANVLTF.

The J gene is TRBJ2-7, the V gene TRBV6-2 or TRBV6-3; D is perhaps TRBD2 (6 bases). CDR1 is MNHEY, CDR2 SVGEGT, per germline. The CDR3 has 12 amino acids. V was clipped by 4 bases and J by 12 bases, with 16 bases between them. The CDR3 spells CASSFLTGTAYF. CDR3 nucleotides: TGTGCCAGCAGTTTCCTTACCGGGACTGCGTACTTC.

The V call is TRBV5-4, the J call TRBJ2-7; 10 bases fit TRBD2. The germline CDR1 and CDR2 sequences are SGHNT and YYREEE (reference sequence). V trimming: 4 bases; J trimming: 4 bases; junction bases outside the gene matches: 11. The CDR3 is made up of 16 amino acids. The CDR3 spells CASSPGGTSGMYEQYF. CDR3 DNA: TGTGCCAGCAGCCCTGGGGGTACTAGCGGGATGTACGAGCAGTACTTC.

This sequence joins TRBV30 and TRBJ2-3; D possibly corresponds to TRBD2 (6 bases). Trimming shortened V by 0 bases and J by 6 bases, and 10 bases separated the two germline ends. Per the germline V gene, CDR1 is GTSNPN and CDR2 is SVGIG (reference sequence). CDR3 size: 13 residues. The CDR3 loop reads CAWSVNREDTQYF. In DNA form, the CDR3 reads TGTGCCTGGAGTGTAAACCGGGAGGATACGCAGTATTTT.

This rearrangement joins TRBV5-1 to TRBJ1-1; tentatively, D is TRBD1 (5 bases). The CDR3 has 14 residues. The germline V gene has CDR1 SGHRS and CDR2 YFSETQ. Trimming took 8 bases from V and 4 from J, leaving 18 bases between them. CDR3 DNA: TGCGCCAGTTTTGGAAGCCCAGGGAGCACTGAAGCTTTCTTT. Amino acid sequence: CASFGSPGSTEAFF.

The chain recombines TRBV4-1 with TRBJ1-6; perhaps TRBD1 as D (5 bases). The V end was cut by 1 base, the J end by 4 bases, with 8 bases between. Germline V gives CDR1 MGHRA, CDR2 YSYEKL. CDR3 size: 15 residues. The CDR3 DNA reads as TGCGCCAGCAGCCAAGGGGGACGGTATAATTCACCCCTCCACTTT. It codes for CASSQGGRYNSPLHF.

This clone has just one count. One end of the junction does not line up with germline, which may come from a read error. The chain carries TRBV7-7 and TRBJ2-3; 7 nucleotides match TRBD2. The germline CDR1 and CDR2 sequences are SSHAT and FNYEAQ (reference sequence). This CDR3 contains 15 residues. CDR3 coding DNA: TGTGCTAGCAGTCGCGGACTAGGGTTCACAGATACGCAGTATTTT. This gives the protein CASSRGLGFTDTQYF. The full variable domain, rest sourced from reference TRBV7-7 and TRBJ2-3, is GAGVSQSPRYKVTKRGQDVTLRCDPISSHATLYWYQQALGQGPEFLTYFNYEAQPDKSGLPSDRFSAERPEGSISTLTIQRTEQRDSAMYRCASSRGLGFTDTQYFGPGTRLTVL.

This CDR3 is CASSHLGYGTGVHGYTF. Here the CDR3 DNA reads TGTGCCAGCAGCCACCTCGGGTACGGGACAGGTGTACATGGCTACACCTTC. V and J are TRBV3-1 (or the pseudogene TRBV3-2) and TRBJ1-2, with TRBD1 matching 8 bases. The CDR3 sequence is 17 residues long. Losses at the gene ends were 3 bases for V and 6 bases for J; bases not matched to a gene: 15. CDR1 and CDR2 (germline): LGHDT, YNNKEL (reference sequence).

The V gene is TRBV10-2, the J gene TRBJ1-5, with no clear D. The length of the CDR3 is 12 residues. Looked up from germline, CDR1 is WSHSY and CDR2 is SAAADI. V was cut by 3 bases and J by 5 bases, with 5 bases left in between. CDR3 sequence: CASSDRDQPQHF. As DNA, the CDR3 is TGCGCCAGCAGTGACCGAGATCAGCCCCAGCATTTT.

The J gene is TRBJ1-1, the V gene TRBV28; TRBD1 is a possible D gene (5 bases). The germline gives CDR1 MDHEN, CDR2 SYDVKM. The CDR3 contains 15 residues. V was trimmed by 7 bases and J by 2 bases, leaving 17 bases between them. The CDR3 nucleotides are TGTGCCAGCAAACTACGGGACCCGGCTAACACTGAAGCTTTCTTT. It codes for CASKLRDPANTEAFF. The variable domain in full, completed from reference TRBV28 and TRBJ1-1, reads DVKVTQSSRYLVKRTGEKVFLECVQDMDHENMFWYRQDPGLGLRLIYFSYDVKMKEKGDIPEGYSVSREKKERFSLILESASTNQTSMYLCASKLRDPANTEAFFGQGTRLTVV.

This clone ranks as medium-sized. This chain links TRBV28 with TRBJ1-4; no clear D. CDR3 length: 15 residues. The V end was cut by 3 bases, the J end by 5 bases, with 13 bases between. Germline V lookup: CDR1 MDHEN, CDR2 SYDVKM. CDR3 protein: CASSLRQAQNEKLFF. The CDR3 nucleotides are TGTGCCAGCAGTTTGAGGCAGGCGCAAAATGAAAAACTGTTTTTT.

The chain couples TRBV19 to TRBJ2-5; D is ambiguous. Looked up from germline, CDR1 is LNHDA and CDR2 is SQIVND (reference sequence). This CDR3 spans 10 amino acids. With 4 bases removed from V and 9 bases from J, the gap between germline ends came to 6 bases. The CDR3 region has the DNA TGTGCCAGTAGTAGCGTTTCCCAGTACTTC. The encoded protein is CASSSVSQYF.

V is TRBV5-1 and J is TRBJ2-2; D possibly corresponds to TRBD2 (5 bases). This CDR3 contains 16 residues. Germline loops: CDR1 SGHRS, CDR2 YFSETQ. Trimming pared 0 bases from V and 2 bases from J, leaving 11 bases between. CDR3 coding DNA: TGCGCCAGCAGCTTGGAGGCGGGCACCAACACCGGGGAGCTGTTTTTT. Residues: CASSLEAGTNTGELFF.

This sequence joins TRBV5-1 and TRBJ2-5, with 15 bases that match TRBD2. V gave up 3 bases and J gave up 5 bases; unmatched junction bases: 5. The CDR3 is made up of 16 amino acids. CDR1 and CDR2 (germline): SGHRS, YFSETQ. CDR3 amino acids: CASSSGLAGGGETQYF. CDR3 DNA sequence: TGCGCCAGCAGCTCGGGACTAGCGGGAGGTGGGGAGACCCAGTACTTC. Complete variable domain (other parts from reference TRBV5-1 and TRBJ2-5): KAGVTQTPRYLIKTRGQQVTLSCSPISGHRSVSWYQQTPGQGLQFLFEYFSETQRNKGNFPGRFSGRQFSNSRSEMNVSTLELGDSALYLCASSSGLAGGGETQYFGPGTRLLVL.

This clone is a singleton in its sample. The CDR3 loop is CASSQVIYEQYF. The CDR3 DNA reads TGTGCCAGCAGCCAAGTAATCTACGAGCAGTACTTC. The V call is TRBV14, the J call TRBJ2-7; D is unclear. Germline V gives CDR1 SGHDN, CDR2 FVKESK. Trimming cost V 1 base and J 3 bases, with 4 bases left between them. This CDR3 comprises 12 residues.

The V and J genes are TRBV19 and TRBJ1-3; D is perhaps TRBD1 (6 bases). Germline-derived CDR1 and CDR2 are LNHDA and SQIVND (reference sequence). The CDR3 has 15 residues. Trimming took 7 bases from V and 0 from J, leaving 13 bases between them. For the CDR3, the DNA is TGTGCCAGTACCTTCACAGGGAGCTCTGGAAACACCATATATTTT. As protein: CASTFTGSSGNTIYF.

This clone was seen a single time. The gene calls are TRBV5-1 and TRBJ2-1; a weak D match, TRBD2 (7 bases). The germline V and J ends were trimmed by 0 bases and 8 bases, with 15 bases remaining between them. The CDR3 covers 15 residues. The germline gives CDR1 SGHRS, CDR2 YFSETQ. CDR3 sequence reads: CASSLVGGLFDEQFF. For the CDR3, the DNA is TGCGCCAGCAGCTTGGTCGGGGGGCTTTTCGATGAGCAGTTCTTC.